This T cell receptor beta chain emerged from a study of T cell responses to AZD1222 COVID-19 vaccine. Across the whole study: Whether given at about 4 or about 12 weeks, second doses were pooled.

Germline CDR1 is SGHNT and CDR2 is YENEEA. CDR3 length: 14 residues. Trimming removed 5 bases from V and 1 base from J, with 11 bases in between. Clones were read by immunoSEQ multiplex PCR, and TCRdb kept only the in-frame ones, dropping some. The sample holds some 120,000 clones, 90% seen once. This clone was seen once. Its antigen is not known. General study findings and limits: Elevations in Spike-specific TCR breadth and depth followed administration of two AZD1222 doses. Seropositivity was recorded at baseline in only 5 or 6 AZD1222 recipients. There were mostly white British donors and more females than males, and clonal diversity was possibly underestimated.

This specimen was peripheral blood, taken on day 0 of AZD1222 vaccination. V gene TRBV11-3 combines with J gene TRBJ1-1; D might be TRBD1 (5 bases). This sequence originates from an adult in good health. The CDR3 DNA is TGTGCCAGCAGCCCAAGGGGTTCGAACACTGAAGCTTTCTTT. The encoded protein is CASSPRGSNTEAFF. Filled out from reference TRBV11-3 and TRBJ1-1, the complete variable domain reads EAGVVQSPRYKIIEKKQPVAFWCNPISGHNTLYWYLQNLGQGPELLIRYENEEAVDDSQLPKDRFSAERLKGVDSTLKIQPAELGDSAVYLCASSPRGSNTEAFFGQGTRLTVV.